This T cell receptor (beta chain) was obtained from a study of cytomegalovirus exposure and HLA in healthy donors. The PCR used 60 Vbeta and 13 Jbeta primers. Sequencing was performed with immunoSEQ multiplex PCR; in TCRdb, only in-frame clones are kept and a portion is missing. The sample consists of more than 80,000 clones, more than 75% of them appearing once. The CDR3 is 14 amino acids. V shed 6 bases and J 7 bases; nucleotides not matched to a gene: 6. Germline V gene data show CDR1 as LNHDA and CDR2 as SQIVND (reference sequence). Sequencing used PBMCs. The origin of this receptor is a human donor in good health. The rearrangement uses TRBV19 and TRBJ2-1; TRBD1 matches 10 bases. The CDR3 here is CASSRQGARNEQFF. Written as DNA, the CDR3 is TGTGCCAGTAGCAGACAGGGGGCCAGGAATGAGCAGTTCTTC.